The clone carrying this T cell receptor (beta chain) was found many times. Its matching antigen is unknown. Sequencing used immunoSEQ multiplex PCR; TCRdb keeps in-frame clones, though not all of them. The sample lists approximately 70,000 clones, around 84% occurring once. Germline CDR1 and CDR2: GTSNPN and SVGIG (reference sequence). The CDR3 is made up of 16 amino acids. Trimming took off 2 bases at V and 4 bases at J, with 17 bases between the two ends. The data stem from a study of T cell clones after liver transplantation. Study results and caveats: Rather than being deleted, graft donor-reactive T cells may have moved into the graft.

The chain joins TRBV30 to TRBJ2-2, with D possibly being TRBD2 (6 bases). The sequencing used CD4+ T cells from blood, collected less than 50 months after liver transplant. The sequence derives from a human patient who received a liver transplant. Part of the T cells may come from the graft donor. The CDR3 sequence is CAWSPPGGTPTGELFF. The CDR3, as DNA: TGTGCCTGGAGTCCCCCAGGCGGGACTCCCACCGGGGAGCTGTTTTTT.